A single sample is the source of the 15 T cell receptor beta chains below, sequenced in a study of T cells in Graves' hyperthyroidism and ophthalmopathy. TCR beta CDR3 region amplification was performed from RNA transcripts. HTBI primers were the set used in a first-round RT-PCR of the TCR CDR3. In TCRdb, the multiplex PCR reads were re-called with MiXCR into one record per CDR3 protein. Found here are approximately 600,000 distinct CDR3 sequences, approximately 14% of them singletons; the top ten hold 4% to 5.5%. Material for sequencing was blood. Every receptor here comes from a woman aged 40 to 55 with Graves' ophthalmopathy.

Ten or more counts support this clonotype. The rearrangement links TRBV28 to TRBJ2-7; no clear D gene. Per germline, CDR1 MDHEN and CDR2 SYDVKM. There are 14 residues in the CDR3. Between the trimmed V and J ends, which lost 1 base and 2 bases, there was a span of 9 bases. CDR3 protein: CASSLLGDTYEQYF. CDR3 in DNA: TGTGCCAGCAGTTTATTAGGTGATACCTACGAGCAGTACTTC.

This clonotype was counted many times. This chain connects TRBV28 to TRBJ1-2, with D uncertain. Looked up from germline, CDR1 is MDHEN and CDR2 is SYDVKM. The ends were cut back, 5 bases at V and 8 bases at J, with 18 bases in the middle. The CDR3 is 14 residues long. CDR3 DNA sequence: TGTGCCAGCAGTAAATCCTGGGCCCAGCCAGGCTACACCTTC. Translation gives CASSKSWAQPGYTF.

This clonotype was picked up a small number of times. The genes are TRBV7-9 and TRBJ2-1; 15 bases line up with TRBD2. The ends lost 5 bases at V and 9 bases at J; junction bases unmatched: 2. This CDR3 contains 14 residues. Germline CDR1 is SEHNR and CDR2 is FQNEAQ (reference sequence). The CDR3 DNA sequence: TGTGCCAGCAGCCCGGGACTAGCGGGAGGTGAGCAGTTCTTC. It specifies CASSPGLAGGEQFF.

This clonotype has ten or more counts. V is TRBV5-1 and J is TRBJ2-4; no clear D gene. The CDR3 totals 15 residues. V lost 6 bases and J lost 0, with 13 bases in between. Per germline, CDR1 SGHRS and CDR2 YFSETQ. The CDR3: CASIWHGVAKNIQYF. The DNA for the CDR3 is TGCGCCAGCATCTGGCATGGGGTAGCCAAAAACATTCAGTACTTC.

There are many counts of this clonotype. A much larger clone lies one base from this, so it may be a read error. The chain combines TRBV6-2 or TRBV6-3 with TRBJ2-7; no reliable D call. Germline CDR1 reads MNHEY; CDR2 reads SVGEGT. This CDR3 is built from 13 residues. The ends were cut back, 1 base at V and 0 bases at J, with 4 bases in the middle. CDR3 bases: TGTGCCAGCAGTTACTACGACTCCTACGAGCAGTACTTC. Its protein product is CASSYYDSYEQYF.

This clonotype has just a few counts. In nucleotides, the CDR3 is TGTGCCAGTATAGCTCCCACGGGATTGAACACTGAAGCTTTCTTT. This encodes CASIAPTGLNTEAFF. This chain uses TRBV19 with TRBJ1-1; unclear D gene. V lost 7 bases to trimming and J lost 0 bases, with 15 bases between them. The CDR3 length is 15 residues. Germline V CDR1 and CDR2: LNHDA, SQIVND (reference sequence).

This clonotype was seen repeatedly, ten times or more. V gene TRBV7-2 combines with J gene TRBJ2-7; 7 nucleotides line up with TRBD2. The trim removed 6 bases at V and 6 bases at J, leaving 17 bases unmatched. The CDR3 has 16 amino acids. Germline V CDR1 and CDR2: SGHTA, FQGNSA. The CDR3 region is CASSRGRSGREAEQYF. Here the CDR3 DNA reads TGTGCCAGCAGTCGCGGTCGTTCGGGACGGGAGGCCGAGCAGTACTTC. Supplemented by reference TRBV7-2 and TRBJ2-7, the full variable domain reads GAGVSQSPSNKVTEKGKDVELRCDPISGHTALYWYRQSLGQGLEFLIYFQGNSAPDKSGLPSDRFSAERTGGSVSTLTIQRTQQEDSAVYLCASSRGRSGREAEQYFGPGTRLTVT.

This clonotype was seen only a few times. The chain links TRBV20-1 to TRBJ2-6; 10 nucleotides match TRBD1. Germline V gives CDR1 DFQATT, CDR2 SNEGSKA (reference sequence). The trim removed 5 bases at V and 4 bases at J, leaving 5 bases unmatched. The CDR3 consists of 15 residues. CDR3 nucleotide sequence: TGCAGTGCTCCGACAGGGGGCAAAGGGGCCAACGTCCTGACTTTC. Translation: CSAPTGGKGANVLTF.

This clonotype was detected ten times or more. This rearrangement joins TRBV6-2 or TRBV6-3 to TRBJ2-7; D is possibly TRBD1 or TRBD2 (5 bases each). Looked up from germline, CDR1 is MNHEY and CDR2 is SVGEGT. The CDR3 extends over 18 amino acids. V shed 0 bases and J shed 0 bases, with 18 bases lying between them. The CDR3 bases are TGTGCCAGCAGTTACTCGAGGCCGGGACCCCAACCCTCCTACGAGCAGTACTTC. This encodes CASSYSRPGPQPSYEQYF.

This clonotype has a single count. The junction departs from the called germline gene at one end, perhaps through a read error. This sequence joins TRBV12-3 or TRBV12-4 and TRBJ2-7; tentative D call: TRBD1 (5 bases). The CDR3 has 14 amino acids. The CDR3 nucleotides are TGTGCCAGCAGTGCTAGACAGACCCGTTCGAGATCGAACTTC. Its protein product is CASSARQTRSRSNF.

This clonotype was detected ten times or more. This chain joins TRBV10-3 and TRBJ2-7, with 9 bases identical to TRBD1. The CDR3 consists of 13 residues. Germline V gene data show CDR1 as ENHRY and CDR2 as SYGVKD. J lost 6 bases, V lost 8 bases, and 8 bases had no gene match. In DNA, the CDR3 is TGTGCCATCGGAACGGGACAGGGAGTCGAGCAGTACTTC. Protein: CAIGTGQGVEQYF.

This clonotype was observed many times. This chain links TRBV6-4 with TRBJ2-4; perhaps TRBD1 as D (7 bases). The CDR3 has 21 amino acids. V lost 6 bases, J lost 0 bases, and 30 bases lay in between. Germline V gene lookup returns CDR1 MRHNA and CDR2 SNTAGT. This chain's CDR3 is CASRAGTALRRDELAKNIQYF. The DNA for the CDR3 is TGTGCCAGCAGAGCCGGGACAGCTCTAAGGCGGGATGAATTAGCCAAAAACATTCAGTACTTC.

This clonotype was counted at least ten times. This chain joins TRBV11-1 and TRBJ2-5; 7 nucleotides align to TRBD2. This CDR3 region has 14 residues. V trimming: 7 bases; J trimming: 2 bases; junction bases outside the gene matches: 7. Germline V CDR1 and CDR2: SGHAT, FQDESV (reference sequence). In DNA, the CDR3 is TGTGCCAGCACCGGGGAGGGACCGCAAGAGACCCAGTACTTC. Its translation: CASTGEGPQETQYF.

This sequence joins TRBV19 and TRBJ2-7; D perhaps matches TRBD1 (6 bases). CDR1 and CDR2 from the germline V gene are LNHDA and SQIVND (reference sequence). V lost 6 bases to trimming and J lost 3 bases, with 12 bases between them. CDR3 length: 13 amino acids. CDR3 sequence reads: CASSVGQYYEQYF. The CDR3 nucleotides are TGTGCCAGTAGCGTTGGACAGTACTACGAGCAGTACTTC.

This clonotype was seen ten or more times. The chain has TRBV14 and TRBJ2-7; tentatively, D is TRBD1 or TRBD2 (5 bases each). Per germline, CDR1 SGHDN and CDR2 FVKESK. The CDR3 runs 14 residues. Trimming left V 8 bases short and J 4 bases short, with 18 bases between. CDR3 protein: CASSRLGGTYEQYF. The CDR3 DNA sequence: TGTGCCAGCTCCCGTCTTGGGGGAACTTACGAGCAGTACTTC.